These T cell receptor beta chains were read from a single sample in a study of T-cell reconstitution after alpha-beta-depleted transplantation in children. MiXCR, applied by TCRdb to the PCR reads, yields one record per CDR3 protein. Of 700,000 to 950,000 distinct CDR3 sequences in the sample, 15% to 20% are singletons; the top ten hold approximately 5%. The specimen comprised PBMCs, mostly from graft donor cells, sampled 360 days after TCRalphabeta/CD19-depleted stem cell transplant. These receptor sequences come from a male patient between 5 and 17 years old who had a stem cell transplant for acute lymphoblastic leukemia, so the T cells may come from the graft donor. Both conserved end residues are part of each CDR3.

j_gene: TRBJ2-4; v_gene: TRBV2; CDR3aa: CASSPGLLNLIAKNIQYF
j_gene: TRBJ2-4; v_gene: TRBV7-9; CDR3aa: CASSNPGQEYIQYF
j_gene: TRBJ2-3; v_gene: TRBV2; CDR3aa: CASSEGGRYTQYF
j_gene: TRBJ2-7; v_gene: TRBV11-2; CDR3aa: CASSLGPLPTYEQYF
j_gene: TRBJ2-7; v_gene: TRBV9; CDR3aa: CASSPVPSGRIYEQYF
j_gene: TRBJ2-5; v_gene: TRBV29-1; CDR3aa: CSVEPYQETQYF
j_gene: TRBJ2-7; v_gene: TRBV25-1; CDR3aa: CASSEYMDGQYF
j_gene: TRBJ1-2; v_gene: TRBV12-3/TRBV12-4; CDR3aa: CASRETGTQSQGYGYTF
j_gene: TRBJ1-2; v_gene: TRBV29-1; CDR3aa: CSVEGLTLQGAGGYTF
j_gene: TRBJ2-7; v_gene: TRBV3-1; CDR3aa: CASAPGQVGSYEQYF
j_gene: TRBJ1-2; v_gene: TRBV12-3/TRBV12-4; CDR3aa: CASRSGQPYGYTF
j_gene: TRBJ2-3; v_gene: TRBV24-1; CDR3aa: CATSDGGQLIDTQYF
j_gene: TRBJ2-5; v_gene: TRBV4-2; CDR3aa: CASSQVGLAYQETQYF
j_gene: TRBJ2-7; v_gene: TRBV24-1; CDR3aa: CATSDLSYEQYF
j_gene: TRBJ2-5; v_gene: TRBV11-2; CDR3aa: CASSLGLAGAGPSQETQYF
j_gene: TRBJ2-7; v_gene: TRBV20-1; CDR3aa: CSATVGTSGTYEQYF
j_gene: TRBJ1-3; v_gene: TRBV6-1; CDR3aa: CASSSYSGGRNTIYF
j_gene: TRBJ2-7; v_gene: TRBV5-1; CDR3aa: CASSLSGRASSRYEQYF
j_gene: TRBJ2-3; v_gene: TRBV20-1; CDR3aa: CSARISGYTDTQYF
j_gene: TRBJ2-2; v_gene: TRBV11-1; CDR3aa: CASSSWLAGEPGELFF
j_gene: TRBJ2-2; v_gene: TRBV20-1; CDR3aa: CSASSGSGPLWGELFF
j_gene: TRBJ2-3; v_gene: TRBV7-6; CDR3aa: CASSLYRVFSTDTQYF
j_gene: TRBJ2-3; v_gene: TRBV19; CDR3aa: CASSISHPGEDTQYF
j_gene: TRBJ2-1; v_gene: TRBV29-1; CDR3aa: CSVGASYNEQFF
j_gene: TRBJ2-1; v_gene: TRBV2; CDR3aa: CASSEVTDNEQFF
j_gene: TRBJ1-5; v_gene: TRBV20-1; CDR3aa: CSAGTGKQPQHF
j_gene: TRBJ1-4; v_gene: TRBV4-1; CDR3aa: CASSQSGTGGEKLFF
j_gene: TRBJ2-2; v_gene: TRBV20-1; CDR3aa: CSARGILGELFF
j_gene: TRBJ1-1; v_gene: TRBV14; CDR3aa: CASSQEGTVNTEAFF
j_gene: TRBJ2-1; v_gene: TRBV6-2/TRBV6-3; CDR3aa: CASSSVPGLAGGPFNEQFF
j_gene: TRBJ2-7; v_gene: TRBV7-3; CDR3aa: CASSLIGTGNDEQYF
j_gene: TRBJ2-1; v_gene: TRBV7-9; CDR3aa: CASRQDSSYNEQFF
j_gene: TRBJ2-7; v_gene: TRBV4-1; CDR3aa: CASSQAGVRRPYEQYF
j_gene: TRBJ1-4; v_gene: TRBV5-1; CDR3aa: CASSRDSFGEKLFF
j_gene: TRBJ1-5; v_gene: TRBV5-5; CDR3aa: CASSLVVFQPQHF
j_gene: TRBJ2-7; v_gene: TRBV10-3; CDR3aa: CAISWDRGTHEQYF
j_gene: TRBJ2-7; v_gene: TRBV7-2; CDR3aa: CASSTEGGPTYEQYF
j_gene: TRBJ1-1; v_gene: TRBV29-1; CDR3aa: CSVVPGRLNTEAFF
j_gene: TRBJ1-1; v_gene: TRBV29-1; CDR3aa: CSVLRQGHTEAFF